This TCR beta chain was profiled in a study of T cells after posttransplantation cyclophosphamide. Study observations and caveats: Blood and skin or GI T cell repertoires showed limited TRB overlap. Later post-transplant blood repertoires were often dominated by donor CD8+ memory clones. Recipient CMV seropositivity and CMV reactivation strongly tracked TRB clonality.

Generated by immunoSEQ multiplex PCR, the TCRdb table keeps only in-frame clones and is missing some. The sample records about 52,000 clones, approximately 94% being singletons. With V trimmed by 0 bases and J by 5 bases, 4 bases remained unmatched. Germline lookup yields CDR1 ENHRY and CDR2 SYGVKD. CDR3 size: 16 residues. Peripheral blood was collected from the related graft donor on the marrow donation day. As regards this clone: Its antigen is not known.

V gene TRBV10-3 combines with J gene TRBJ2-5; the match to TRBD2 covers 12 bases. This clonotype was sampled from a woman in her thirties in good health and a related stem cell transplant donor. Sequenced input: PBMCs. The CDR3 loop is CAISESTSGGVETQYF. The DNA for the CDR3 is TGTGCCATCAGTGAGTCGACTAGCGGGGGTGTGGAGACCCAGTACTTC.